These T cell receptor beta chains were read from a single sample in a study of cytomegalovirus exposure and HLA in healthy donors. Data came from immunoSEQ multiplex PCR; TCRdb stores just in-frame clones and leaves some out. The sample has 130,000 to 150,000 clones, 80% seen once; the top ten hold almost 7%. Sample: PBMCs. The receptors derive from a man aged 35 to 55 in good health and CMV-seropositive. CDR3s include the opening cysteine and the closing phenylalanine or tryptophan. A D gene is named only where the DNA matches it firmly. Where a row states a size, it is once, few, many or the class of an expanded clone; other rows omit it.

V gene: TRBV18
J gene: TRBJ2-1
D gene: TRBD2
clone size: -
CDR3 protein: CASSPSSGSSYNEQFF
CDR3 DNA: TGTGCCAGCTCACCGAGCAGCGGGAGTTCCTACAATGAGCAGTTCTTC

V gene: TRBV7-8
J gene: TRBJ1-2
D gene: TRBD1
clone size: -
CDR3 protein: CASSLGTDKSTSTF
CDR3 DNA: TGTGCCAGCAGCTTGGGGACAGACAAGTCGACTTCCACCTTC

V gene: TRBV5-1
J gene: TRBJ2-1
D gene: TRBD1
clone size: once
CDR3 protein: CASSLEQGTEQFF
CDR3 DNA: TGCGCCAGCAGCTTGGAACAGGGGACAGAGCAGTTCTTC

V gene: TRBV7-9
J gene: TRBJ2-3
D gene: -
clone size: -
CDR3 protein: CASSTSSDTDTQYF
CDR3 DNA: TGTGCCAGCAGCACCTCTAGCGACACAGATACGCAGTATTTT

V gene: TRBV5-4
J gene: TRBJ2-3
D gene: -
clone size: once
CDR3 protein: CASSSGGAGRFADTQYF
CDR3 DNA: TGTGCCAGCAGCTCTGGGGGGGCAGGCAGATTCGCAGATACGCAGTATTTT

V gene: TRBV25-1
J gene: TRBJ2-5
D gene: TRBD2
clone size: few
CDR3 protein: CASSEFRLAGAETQYF
CDR3 DNA: TGTGCCAGCAGTGAATTTAGACTAGCGGGAGCGGAGACCCAGTACTTC

V gene: TRBV5-1
J gene: TRBJ2-6
D gene: TRBD1
clone size: once
CDR3 protein: CASSLVVQGVTGANVLTF
CDR3 DNA: TGCGCCAGCAGCTTGGTTGTACAGGGGGTAACTGGGGCCAACGTCCTGACTTTC

V gene: TRBV18
J gene: TRBJ2-3
D gene: -
clone size: -
CDR3 protein: CASSPRGGLADTQYF
CDR3 DNA: TGTGCCAGCTCACCAAGGGGGGGGCTGGCAGATACGCAGTATTTT

V gene: TRBV27
J gene: TRBJ2-1
D gene: -
clone size: -
CDR3 protein: CASSSWGGINEQFF
CDR3 DNA: TGTGCCAGCAGCTCCTGGGGAGGAATCAATGAGCAGTTCTTC

V gene: TRBV5-1
J gene: TRBJ2-1
D gene: TRBD2
clone size: -
CDR3 protein: CASSFRAGDYNEQFF
CDR3 DNA: TGCGCCAGCAGCTTTCGGGCGGGGGACTACAATGAGCAGTTCTTC

V gene: TRBV12-2
J gene: TRBJ2-7
D gene: -
clone size: -
CDR3 protein: CASRLASLAKSSYEQYF
CDR3 DNA: TGTGCAAGTCGCTTAGCTTCACTAGCGAAGAGCTCCTACGAGCAGTACTTC

V gene: TRBV11-3
J gene: TRBJ2-2
D gene: -
clone size: -
CDR3 protein: CASSSSGTLNTGELFF
CDR3 DNA: TGTGCCAGCAGCTCCTCCGGGACACTAAACACCGGGGAGCTGTTTTTT

V gene: TRBV7-9
J gene: TRBJ2-7
D gene: -
clone size: -
CDR3 protein: CASSPSDYNEQYF
CDR3 DNA: TGTGCCAGCAGCCCCTCGGACTATAACGAGCAGTACTTC

V gene: TRBV6-5
J gene: TRBJ2-4
D gene: -
clone size: -
CDR3 protein: CASSSGQKNIQYF
CDR3 DNA: TGTGCCAGCAGTTCGGGACAAAAAAACATTCAGTACTTC

V gene: TRBV2
J gene: TRBJ2-7
D gene: -
clone size: few
CDR3 protein: CASSPGMASYEQYF
CDR3 DNA: TGTGCCAGCAGTCCCGGGATGGCCTCCTACGAGCAGTACTTC

V gene: TRBV2
J gene: TRBJ2-5
D gene: -
clone size: -
CDR3 protein: CASTPNRVETQYF
CDR3 DNA: TGTGCCAGCACCCCAAATCGGGTGGAGACCCAGTACTTC